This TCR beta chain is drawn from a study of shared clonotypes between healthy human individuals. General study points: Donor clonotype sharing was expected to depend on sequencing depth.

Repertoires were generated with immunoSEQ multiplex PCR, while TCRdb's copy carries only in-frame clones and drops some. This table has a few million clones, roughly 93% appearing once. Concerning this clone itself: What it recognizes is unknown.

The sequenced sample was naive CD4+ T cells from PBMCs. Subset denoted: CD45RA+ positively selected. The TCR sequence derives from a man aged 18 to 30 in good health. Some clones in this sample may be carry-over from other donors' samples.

This CDR3 reads CATSSGTGYTEAFF. Here the CDR3 DNA reads TGTGCCACCAGCAGCGGGACAGGGTACACTGAAGCTTTCTTT. V is TRBV15 and J is TRBJ1-1; 9 bases are shared with TRBD1. The germline V gene has CDR1 LNHNV and CDR2 YYDKDF (reference sequence). There are 14 residues in the CDR3. J was trimmed by 3 bases and V by 3 bases; bases with no gene match: 2.